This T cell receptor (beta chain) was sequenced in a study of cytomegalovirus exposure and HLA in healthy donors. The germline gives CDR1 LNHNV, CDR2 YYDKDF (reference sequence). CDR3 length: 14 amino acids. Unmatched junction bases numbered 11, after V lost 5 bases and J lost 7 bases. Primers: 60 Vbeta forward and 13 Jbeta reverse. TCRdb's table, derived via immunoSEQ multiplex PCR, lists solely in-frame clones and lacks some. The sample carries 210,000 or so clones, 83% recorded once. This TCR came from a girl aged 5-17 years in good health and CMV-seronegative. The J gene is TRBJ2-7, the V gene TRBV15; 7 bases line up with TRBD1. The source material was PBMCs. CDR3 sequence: CATSGVPGQKEQYF. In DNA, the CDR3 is TGTGCCACCAGCGGTGTACCGGGACAGAAAGAGCAGTACTTC.